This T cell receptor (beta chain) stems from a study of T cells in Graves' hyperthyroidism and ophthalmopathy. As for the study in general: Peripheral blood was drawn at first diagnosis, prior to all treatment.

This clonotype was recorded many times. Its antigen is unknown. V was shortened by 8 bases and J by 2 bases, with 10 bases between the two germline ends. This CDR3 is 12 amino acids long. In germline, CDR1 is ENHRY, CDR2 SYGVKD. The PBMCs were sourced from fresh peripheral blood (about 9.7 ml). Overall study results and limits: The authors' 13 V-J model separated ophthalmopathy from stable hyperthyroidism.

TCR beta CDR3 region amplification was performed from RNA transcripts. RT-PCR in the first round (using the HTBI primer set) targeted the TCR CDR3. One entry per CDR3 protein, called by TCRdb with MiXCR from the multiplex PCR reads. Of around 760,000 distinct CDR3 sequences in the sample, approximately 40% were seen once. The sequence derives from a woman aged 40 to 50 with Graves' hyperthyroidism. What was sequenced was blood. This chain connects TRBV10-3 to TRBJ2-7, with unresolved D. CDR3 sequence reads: CAIRKVAYEQYF. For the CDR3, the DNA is TGTGCCATCCGTAAAGTGGCCTACGAGCAGTACTTC.